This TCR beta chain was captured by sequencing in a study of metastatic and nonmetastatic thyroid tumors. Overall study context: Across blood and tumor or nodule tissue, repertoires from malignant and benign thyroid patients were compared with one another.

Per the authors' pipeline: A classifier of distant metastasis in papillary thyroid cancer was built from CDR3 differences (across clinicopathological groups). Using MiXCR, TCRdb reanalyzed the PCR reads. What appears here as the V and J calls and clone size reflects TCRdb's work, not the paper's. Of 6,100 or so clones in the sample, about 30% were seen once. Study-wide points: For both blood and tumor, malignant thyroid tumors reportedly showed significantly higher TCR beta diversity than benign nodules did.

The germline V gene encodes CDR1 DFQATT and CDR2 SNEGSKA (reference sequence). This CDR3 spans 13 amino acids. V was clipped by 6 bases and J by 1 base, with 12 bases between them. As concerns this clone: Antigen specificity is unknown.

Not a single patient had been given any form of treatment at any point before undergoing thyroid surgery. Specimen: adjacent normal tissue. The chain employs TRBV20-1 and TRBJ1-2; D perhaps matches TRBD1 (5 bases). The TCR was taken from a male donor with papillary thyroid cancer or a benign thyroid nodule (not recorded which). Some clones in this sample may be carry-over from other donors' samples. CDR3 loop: CSAPGRHNYGYTF. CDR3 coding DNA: TGCAGTGCCCCGGGACGGCATAACTATGGCTACACCTTC.